This T cell receptor beta chain emerged from a study of PD-1 blockade in classical Hodgkin lymphoma. The wider study: Nivolumab was given intravenously to patients at 3 mg/kg every 2 weeks. Study-wide findings and caveats: By C4D1, CD4+ diversity increased significantly, especially in complete responders.

Each of the patients experienced relapse following autologous stem cell transplantation, and their brentuximab vedotin exposure differed. Thawed PBMCs were subjected to magnetic negative selection, which yielded isolated CD8+ T cells. The assay was immunoSEQ multiplex PCR, and TCRdb's table has in-frame clones only and misses some. The table records 2,500 to 3,500 clones, about 63% of them present only once. The germline gives CDR1 ENHRY, CDR2 SYGVKD. The CDR3 loop spans 16 amino acids. The ends were cut back, 3 bases at V and 0 bases at J, with 13 bases in the middle. Details on this clone: Its target is not known.

This specimen was CD8+ T cells from blood, taken at baseline. V and J are TRBV10-3 and TRBJ2-3; TRBD1 might be the D (5 bases). This TCR derives from a human donor with classical Hodgkin lymphoma. CDR3 amino acids: CAISDRQRISTDTQYF. The DNA for the CDR3 is TGTGCCATCAGTGACCGACAGAGGATTAGCACAGATACGCAGTATTTT.